This record concerns one T cell receptor (beta chain) sequence. Its antigen remains unknown. This sample stems from a study of OX40 agonist ivuxolimab in advanced cancers. Across the study: Treatment received earlier with anti-PD-1, anti-PD-L1 or anti-CTLA-4 agents was allowed, and 40% had some.

Assay: immunoSEQ multiplex PCR; the TCRdb copy retains only in-frame clones and omits some. The sample records some 100,000 clones, 90% being singletons. Overall study findings and caveats: Relative to CD4+, CD8+ T cells held more expanded clones on average. Certain nonresponders additionally had low normalized T-cell clonal expansion. CD4+ and CD8+ blood T cells expanded clonally by week 6 at 0.1 to 3.0 mg/kg.

V gave up 3 bases and J gave up 5 bases; unmatched junction bases: 2. This CDR3 spans 14 amino acids. The germline V gene has CDR1 SGHRS and CDR2 YFSETQ. The source material was CD4+ or CD8+ T cells sorted from blood, sampled in a trial of the OX40 agonist ivuxolimab. The V gene is TRBV5-1, the J gene TRBJ2-1, with 10 bases aligning to TRBD2. The TCR was taken from an adult with an advanced solid tumor such as melanoma, head and neck, liver or kidney cancer. The CDR3, as DNA: TGCGCCAGCAGCTCTAGCGGGAGCCACAATGAGCAGTTCTTC. Protein: CASSSSGSHNEQFF.